The clone carrying this TCR beta chain was observed many times. The target antigen is unknown. The sample belongs to a study of molecular identifiers for immune sequencing clone quantification. General study results and limits: Over 99% of effector molecules, yet under 1% of naive-cell molecules, were held by clones above 20 RNA copies.

The ends were cut back, 9 bases at V and 0 bases at J, with 15 bases in the middle. CDR1 is SGHTS and CDR2 is YDEGEE in the germline V gene. This CDR3 comprises 14 residues. Sorting isolated naive CD8 T cells as CD8+CD4-CCR7+CD45RA+ events. Previously described methods with listed TCR primers produced the bulk TCR libraries. MiXCR was run by TCRdb on the PCR reads, yielding one entry per CDR3 protein. Of some 66,000 distinct CDR3 sequences in the sample, around 19% were seen once. V and J are TRBV5-8 and TRBJ1-1, with D possibly matching TRBD1 (5 bases). The specimen was naive CD8+ T cells from blood, with Jurkat cell RNA spiked in. Subset given: FACS-sorted CD8+CD4-CCR7+CD45RA+ naive T cells. The clonotype was recovered from a human donor in good health. Some libraries in this study had Jurkat cell RNA spiked in. CDR3 sequence: CATFRGALNTEAFF. CDR3 DNA: TGTGCCACCTTCCGGGGCGCCTTGAACACTGAAGCTTTCTTT.